This T cell receptor beta chain was profiled in a study of cytomegalovirus exposure and HLA in healthy donors. PCR amplification relied on 60 Vbeta primers (plus 13 Jbeta primers). Sequenced by immunoSEQ multiplex PCR; TCRdb stores in-frame clones only, minus some. The sample shows 90,000 or so clones, under 90% of them seen only once. This CDR3 has 14 amino acids. Trimming removed 1 base at V and 3 bases at J, with 7 bases between. Germline lookup yields CDR1 LNHDA and CDR2 SQIVND (reference sequence). Donors sampled were nominally healthy, though unrecorded immune exposures were likely. The source of this sequence is a man between 50 and 59 years old in good health and CMV-seropositive. The sample taken for sequencing was PBMCs. The J gene is TRBJ1-5, the V gene TRBV19; a weak D match, TRBD1 (5 bases). The CDR3 loop reads CASSIAGNNQPQHF. CDR3 sequence (DNA): TGTGCCAGTAGTATAGCAGGGAACAATCAGCCCCAGCATTTT. The variable domain in full, with the rest retrieved from reference TRBV19 and TRBJ1-5, is DGGITQSPKYLFRKEGQNVTLSCEQNLNHDAMYWYRQDPGQGLRLIYYSQIVNDFQKGDIAEGYSVSREKKESFPLTVTSAQKNPTAFYLCASSIAGNNQPQHFGDGTRLSIL.